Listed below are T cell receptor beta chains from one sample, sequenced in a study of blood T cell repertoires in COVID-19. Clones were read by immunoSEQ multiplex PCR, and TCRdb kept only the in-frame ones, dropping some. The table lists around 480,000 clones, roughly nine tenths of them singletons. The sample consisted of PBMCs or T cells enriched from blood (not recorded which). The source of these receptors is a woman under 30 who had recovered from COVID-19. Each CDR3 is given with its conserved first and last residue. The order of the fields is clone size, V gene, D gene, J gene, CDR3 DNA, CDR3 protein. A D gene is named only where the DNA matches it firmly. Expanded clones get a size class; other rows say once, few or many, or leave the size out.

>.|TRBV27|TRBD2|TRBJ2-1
TGTGCCAGCAGTTTATCGATAAGCGGGGGGCCCTACAATGAGCAGTTCTTC
CASSLSISGGPYNEQFF
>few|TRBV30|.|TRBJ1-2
TGTGCCTGGAGGGGCCGGTTAGTCTTTGGCTACACCTTC
CAWRGRLVFGYTF
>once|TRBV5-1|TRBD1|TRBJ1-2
TGCGCCAGCAGCCCCAGGGGGAAAGGCTACACCTTC
CASSPRGKGYTF
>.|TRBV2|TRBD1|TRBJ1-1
TGTGCCGGAGACAGGGAGAGTGAAGCTTTCTTT
CAGDRESEAFF
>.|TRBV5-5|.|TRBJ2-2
TGTGCCAGCAGCGAGGCCCAGACGGCCGCGAACACCGGGGAGCTGTTTTTT
CASSEAQTAANTGELFF
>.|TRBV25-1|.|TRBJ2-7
TGTGCCAGCAGTGGACTCTACGAGCAGTACTTC
CASSGLYEQYF
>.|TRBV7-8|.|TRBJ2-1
TGTGCCAGCAGCCGTGATAGCAATGAGCAGTTCTTC
CASSRDSNEQFF
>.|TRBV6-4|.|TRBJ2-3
TGTGCCAGCAAAAGCACCCACGAAGCAGATACGCAGTATTTT
CASKSTHEADTQYF
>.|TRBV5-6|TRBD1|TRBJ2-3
TGTGCCAGCAAGTACGGGACAGGGACAGATACGCAGTATTTT
CASKYGTGTDTQYF
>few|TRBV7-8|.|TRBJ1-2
TGTGCCAGCAGCTTGTCAGTCTATGGCTACACCTTC
CASSLSVYGYTF
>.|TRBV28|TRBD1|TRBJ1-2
TGTGCCAGCATTAAGGGGGCGGATTATGGCTACACCTTC
CASIKGADYGYTF
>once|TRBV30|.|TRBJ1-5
TGTGCCTGGGGGACTTCGAGTCGCAATCAGCCCCAGCATTTT
CAWGTSSRNQPQHF
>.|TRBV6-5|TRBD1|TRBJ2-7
TGTGCCAGCAACCCCTGGACAGGTACCGAGCAGTACTTC
CASNPWTGTEQYF
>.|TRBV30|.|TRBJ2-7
TGTGCCTGGCAGGACAGCTACGAGCAGTACTTC
CAWQDSYEQYF
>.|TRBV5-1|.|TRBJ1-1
TGCGCCAGCAGCTTGTCCCCCCTCACTGAAGCTTTCTTT
CASSLSPLTEAFF
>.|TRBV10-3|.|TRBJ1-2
TGTGCCATCAGTGAGGAACAGGGAGTAAACTATGGCTACACCTTC
CAISEEQGVNYGYTF
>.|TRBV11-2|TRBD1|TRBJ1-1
TGTGCCAGCAGCAGAGACAGGGGGCTCACTGAAGCTTTCTTT
CASSRDRGLTEAFF
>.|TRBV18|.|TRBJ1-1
TGTGCCAGCTCACCCGTATCAGGGAACACTGAAGCTTTCTTT
CASSPVSGNTEAFF
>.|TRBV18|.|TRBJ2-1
TGTGCCAGCTCACCACTTATATCCGGAGACAATGAGCAGTTCTTC
CASSPLISGDNEQFF
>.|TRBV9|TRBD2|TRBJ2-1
TGTGCCAGCAGCCCCAGACTAGCGGGCTACTACAATGAGCAGTTCTTC
CASSPRLAGYYNEQFF
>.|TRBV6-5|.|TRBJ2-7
TGTGCCAGCAGTCGGGACACCTCCTACGAGCAGTACTTC
CASSRDTSYEQYF
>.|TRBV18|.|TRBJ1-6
TGTGCCAGCTCACCCTCGACAGGAACTAATTCACCCCTCCACTTT
CASSPSTGTNSPLHF
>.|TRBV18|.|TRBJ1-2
TGTGCCAGCTCACCCCTCCTTACTGGCGGGTATGGCTACACCTTC
CASSPLLTGGYGYTF
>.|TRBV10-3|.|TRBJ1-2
TGTGCCACTGCACAGAGTAACTATGGCTACACCTTC
CATAQSNYGYTF
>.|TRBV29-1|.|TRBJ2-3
TGCAGCGTTGAACCAGGGGGCACAGATACGCAGTATTTT
CSVEPGGTDTQYF
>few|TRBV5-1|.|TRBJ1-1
TGCGCCAGCAGCTCTGAGGCAGAGGGCACTGAAGCTTTCTTT
CASSSEAEGTEAFF
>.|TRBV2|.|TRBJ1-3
TGTGCCAGCACCACCCAGATGGGAAACACCATATATTTT
CASTTQMGNTIYF
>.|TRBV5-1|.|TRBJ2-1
TGCGCCAGCAGCCCGGCGGCGGGCCTCAATGAGCAGTTCTTC
CASSPAAGLNEQFF
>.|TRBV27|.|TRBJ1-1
TGTGCCAGCAGTACGAACAGCCTCATCACTGAAGCTTTCTTT
CASSTNSLITEAFF
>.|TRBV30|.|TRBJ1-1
TGTGCCTGGAGTCTCTCCGGGGGCACTGAAGCTTTCTTT
CAWSLSGGTEAFF
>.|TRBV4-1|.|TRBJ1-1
TGCGCCAGCAGCCTTACAGGGATACCGATGAACACTGAAGCTTTCTTT
CASSLTGIPMNTEAFF
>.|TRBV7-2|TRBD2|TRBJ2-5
TGTGCCAGCAGCCCGGGGACTAGCTTCCAGACCCAGTACTTC
CASSPGTSFQTQYF
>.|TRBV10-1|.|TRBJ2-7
TGCGCCAGCAGGGCGGGACAGCACTACGAGCAGTACTTC
CASRAGQHYEQYF
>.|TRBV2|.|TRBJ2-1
TGTGCCAGCAGCCCCTCTAGCGAGGGTGAGCAGTTCTTC
CASSPSSEGEQFF
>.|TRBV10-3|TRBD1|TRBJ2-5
TGTGCCACCTTACAAGACAGGGAAGAGACCCAGTACTTC
CATLQDREETQYF
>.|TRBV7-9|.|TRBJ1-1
TGTGCCAGCAGCCGAGAAAACACTGAAGCTTTCTTT
CASSRENTEAFF
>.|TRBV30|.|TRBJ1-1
TGTGCCTGGAGTGCCGGCAGGACAGAACACACTGAAGCTTTCTTT
CAWSAGRTEHTEAFF
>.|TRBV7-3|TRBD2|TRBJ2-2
TGTGCCAGCAGCTCCGCGACTAGCGGCACCGGGGAGCTGTTTTTT
CASSSATSGTGELFF
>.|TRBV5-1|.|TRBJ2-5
TGCGCCAGCAGCATATCGGACAGACAAGAGACCCAGTACTTC
CASSISDRQETQYF
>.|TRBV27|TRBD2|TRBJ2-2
TGTGCCAGCAGTCCCCTAGGGAGGGGGAACACCGGGGAGCTGTTTTTT
CASSPLGRGNTGELFF
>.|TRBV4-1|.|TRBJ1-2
TGCGCCAGCAGCCAAGAAGGCAGGGCGGGGTATGGCTACACCTTC
CASSQEGRAGYGYTF
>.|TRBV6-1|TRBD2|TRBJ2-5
TGTGCCAGCAGTGGGCTAGCGGGGGGTAAAGCGAGAGAGACCCAGTACTTC
CASSGLAGGKARETQYF
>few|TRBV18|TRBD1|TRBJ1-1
TGTGCCAGCTCATCCGACAGGGGGGACACTGAAGCTTTCTTT
CASSSDRGDTEAFF
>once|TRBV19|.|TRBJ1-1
TGTGCCAGTAGCCCCGGGGGACTTATCACTGAAGCTTTCTTT
CASSPGGLITEAFF
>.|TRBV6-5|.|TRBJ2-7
TGTGCCAGCACCTTCCCAGGGGCGGACGAGCAGTACTTC
CASTFPGADEQYF
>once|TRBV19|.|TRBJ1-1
TGTGCCAGTGGGTGGAGCACTGAAGCTTTCTTT
CASGWSTEAFF
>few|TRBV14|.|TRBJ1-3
TGTGCCAGCAGCCAAGTTAGAGGGAGAACTGGAAACACCATATATTTT
CASSQVRGRTGNTIYF
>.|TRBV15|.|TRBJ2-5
TGTGCCACCAGCAGAGGACTTCAAGAGACCCAGTACTTC
CATSRGLQETQYF
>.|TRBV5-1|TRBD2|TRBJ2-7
TGCGCCAGCAGCTTGGGACTAGCGGGGGGCGAGCAGTACTTC
CASSLGLAGGEQYF
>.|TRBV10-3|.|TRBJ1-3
TGTGCCATCAGTGAGCCGTCCAGAGGAACTGGAAACACCATATATTTT
CAISEPSRGTGNTIYF
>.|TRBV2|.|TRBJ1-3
TGTGCCAGCAGTGAAGCCGGGGTGACCTCTGGAAACACCATATATTTT
CASSEAGVTSGNTIYF
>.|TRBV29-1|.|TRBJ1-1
TGCAGCGTTGAAACAGATTTGAACACTGAAGCTTTCTTT
CSVETDLNTEAFF
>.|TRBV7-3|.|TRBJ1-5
TGTGCCAGCAGCTTGGGGCCCGATCAGCCCCAGCATTTT
CASSLGPDQPQHF
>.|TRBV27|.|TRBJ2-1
TGTGCCAGCAGTTTATCCCTAAATGAGCAGTTCTTC
CASSLSLNEQFF